This T cell receptor (beta chain) stems from a study of CD8+CD57+ T cells in acquired aplastic anemia. Across the study: Sorted CD4+ and CD8+ cells yielded DNA averaging approximately 3.4 ug. Reads per healthy sample averaged about 10 million (CD4+) and 11.0 million (CD8+).

V shed 3 bases and J 6 bases; nucleotides not matched to a gene: 8. Germline lookup yields CDR1 KGHSH and CDR2 LQKENI. CDR3 length equals 15 residues. As for this clonotype: Its target is not known. Here the CDR3 omits its conserved ending phenylalanine or tryptophan, so a read error is the likely source.

Study outcomes and limitations: Patients showed no significant difference from controls in CD8+ Simpson's diversity. Found in both controls and patients were some 31 CD8+ CDR3 sequences.

Genomic DNA served as template for TCR beta VDJ and CDR3 profiling. TCRdb redid the calling of the reads with MiXCR, one entry per CDR3 protein. The sample consists of about 160,000 distinct CDR3 sequences, about 48% of them appearing once. The V call is TRBV18, the J call TRBJ2-4, with 7 bases identical to TRBD1. The sequence came from a human donor in good health. Source material: sorted CD4+, CD8+, or CD8+CD57+ T cells (not recorded which) from PBMCs. CDR3 amino acids: CASSPLTGELNIQYL. The CDR3 nucleotides are TGTGCCAGCTCACCCCTAACAGGGGAGCTAAACATTCAGTACCTC.